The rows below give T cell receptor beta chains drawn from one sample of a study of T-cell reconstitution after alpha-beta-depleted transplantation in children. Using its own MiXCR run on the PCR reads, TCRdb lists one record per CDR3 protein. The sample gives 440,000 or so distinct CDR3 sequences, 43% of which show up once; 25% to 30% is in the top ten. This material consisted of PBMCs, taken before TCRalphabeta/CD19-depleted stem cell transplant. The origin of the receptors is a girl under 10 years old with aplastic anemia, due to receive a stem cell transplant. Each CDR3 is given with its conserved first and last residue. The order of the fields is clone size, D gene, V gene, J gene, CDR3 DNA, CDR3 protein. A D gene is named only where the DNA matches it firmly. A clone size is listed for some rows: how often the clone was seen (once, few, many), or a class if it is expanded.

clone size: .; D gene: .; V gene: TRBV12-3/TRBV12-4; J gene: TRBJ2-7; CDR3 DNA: TGTGCCAGCAGTTTCGGAGAGAACTACGAGCAGTACTTC; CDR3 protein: CASSFGENYEQYF
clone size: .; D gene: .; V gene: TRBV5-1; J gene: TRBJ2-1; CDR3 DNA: TGCGCCAGCAGCTTGCCTACAGGAAACAATGAGCAGTTCTTC; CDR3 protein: CASSLPTGNNEQFF
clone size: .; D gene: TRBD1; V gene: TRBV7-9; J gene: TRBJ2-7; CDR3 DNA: TGTGCCAGCAGCCCTGTTCCCGGGACAGACTTCTACGAGCAGTACTTC; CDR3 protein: CASSPVPGTDFYEQYF
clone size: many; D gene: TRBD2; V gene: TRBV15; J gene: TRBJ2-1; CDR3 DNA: TGTGCCACCAGCCCGGGACTAGCGGACAATGAGCAGTTCTTC; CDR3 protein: CATSPGLADNEQFF
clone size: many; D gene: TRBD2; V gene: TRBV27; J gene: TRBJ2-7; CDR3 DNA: TGTGCCAGCAGTTTGTCCCCTAGCGGATGGGAGGATTTCGGCGAGCAGTACTTC; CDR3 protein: CASSLSPSGWEDFGEQYF
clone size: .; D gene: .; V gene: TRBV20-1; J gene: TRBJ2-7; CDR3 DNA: TGCAGTGTTCCCGGATCGGGATCCTACGAGCAGTACTTC; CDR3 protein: CSVPGSGSYEQYF
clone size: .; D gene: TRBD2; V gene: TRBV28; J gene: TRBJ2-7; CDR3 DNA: TGTGCCAGCAGTTTTAATAGCGGGAGGAGCTCCTACGAGCAGTACTTC; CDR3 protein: CASSFNSGRSSYEQYF
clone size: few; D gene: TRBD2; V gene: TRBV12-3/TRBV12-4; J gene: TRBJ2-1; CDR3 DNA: TGTGCCAGCAGTCCGACTAGCGGGAGAGTCCCCGAGAATGAGCAGTTCTTC; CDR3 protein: CASSPTSGRVPENEQFF
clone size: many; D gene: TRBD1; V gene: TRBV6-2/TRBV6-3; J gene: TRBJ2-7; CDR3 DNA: TGTGCCAGCCTGACAGGGATTGGCTACGAGCAGTACTTC; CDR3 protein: CASLTGIGYEQYF
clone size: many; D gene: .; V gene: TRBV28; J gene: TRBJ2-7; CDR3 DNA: TGTGCCAGCAGTTTAAGAAGGGTCGACGAGCAGTACTTC; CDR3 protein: CASSLRRVDEQYF
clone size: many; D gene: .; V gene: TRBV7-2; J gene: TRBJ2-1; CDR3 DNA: TGTGCCAGCAGCTTGAGGGGTCGTTACAATGAGCAGTTCTTC; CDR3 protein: CASSLRGRYNEQFF
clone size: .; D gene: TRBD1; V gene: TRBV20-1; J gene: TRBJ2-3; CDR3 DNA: TGCAGTGCCACCAAGAGGACAGGGAGGAAGGATACGCAGTATTTT; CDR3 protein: CSATKRTGRKDTQYF
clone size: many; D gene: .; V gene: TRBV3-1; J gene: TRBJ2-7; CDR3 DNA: TGTGCCAGCAGCCTAAGGGACCTCGAGCAGTACTTC; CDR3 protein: CASSLRDLEQYF
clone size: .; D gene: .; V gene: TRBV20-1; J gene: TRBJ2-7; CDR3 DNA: TGCAGTGCTAGAGAGTACGGAGGTACCTACGAGCAGTACTTC; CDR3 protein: CSAREYGGTYEQYF
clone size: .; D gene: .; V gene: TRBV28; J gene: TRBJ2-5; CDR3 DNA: TGTGCCAGCAGTTTATTAGTTAACCAAGAGACCCAGTACTTC; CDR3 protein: CASSLLVNQETQYF
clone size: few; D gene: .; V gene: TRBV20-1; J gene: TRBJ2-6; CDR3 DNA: TGCAGTGCTAGAGATAGGTCCCAAGGGAACGTCCTGACTTTC; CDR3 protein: CSARDRSQGNVLTF
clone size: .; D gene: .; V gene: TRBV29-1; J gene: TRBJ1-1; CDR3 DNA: TGCAGCCCTGGACCTGACTACACTGAAGCTTTCTTT; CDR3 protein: CSPGPDYTEAFF
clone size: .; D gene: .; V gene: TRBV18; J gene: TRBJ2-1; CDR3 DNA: TGTGCCAGCTCACCACGGACACTCTACAATGAGCAGTTCTTC; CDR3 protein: CASSPRTLYNEQFF
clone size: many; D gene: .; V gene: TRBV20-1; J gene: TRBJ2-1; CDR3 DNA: TGCAGTGCTAGCCGGGACTCACACTCCTACAATGAGCAGTTCTTC; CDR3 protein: CSASRDSHSYNEQFF
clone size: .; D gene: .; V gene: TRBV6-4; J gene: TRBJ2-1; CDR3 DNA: TGTGCCAGCAGTCCACAGCCACACAACTACAATGAGCAGTTCTTC; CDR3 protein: CASSPQPHNYNEQFF
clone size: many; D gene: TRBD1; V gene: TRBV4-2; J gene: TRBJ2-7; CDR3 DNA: TGTGCCAGCAGCCACCCTCGGACAGGGCACTACGAGCAGTACTTC; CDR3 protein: CASSHPRTGHYEQYF